This TCR beta chain is from a study of cytomegalovirus exposure and HLA in healthy donors. Unmatched junction bases numbered 13, after V lost 4 bases and J lost 7 bases. Germline CDR1 SQVTM, CDR2 ANQGSEA. The CDR3 consists of 15 residues. Assay: immunoSEQ multiplex PCR; the TCRdb copy retains only in-frame clones and omits some. The data show roughly 140,000 clones, roughly 89% seen once. Sequenced: PBMCs. The J gene is TRBJ2-1, the V gene TRBV29-1, with 7 positions matching TRBD2. The TCR was taken from a woman younger than 35 in good health and CMV-seropositive. CDR3 nucleotides: TGCAGCGTTGTTAACCATCTGGGACTAAGAAATGAGCAGTTCTTC. The encoded protein is CSVVNHLGLRNEQFF.